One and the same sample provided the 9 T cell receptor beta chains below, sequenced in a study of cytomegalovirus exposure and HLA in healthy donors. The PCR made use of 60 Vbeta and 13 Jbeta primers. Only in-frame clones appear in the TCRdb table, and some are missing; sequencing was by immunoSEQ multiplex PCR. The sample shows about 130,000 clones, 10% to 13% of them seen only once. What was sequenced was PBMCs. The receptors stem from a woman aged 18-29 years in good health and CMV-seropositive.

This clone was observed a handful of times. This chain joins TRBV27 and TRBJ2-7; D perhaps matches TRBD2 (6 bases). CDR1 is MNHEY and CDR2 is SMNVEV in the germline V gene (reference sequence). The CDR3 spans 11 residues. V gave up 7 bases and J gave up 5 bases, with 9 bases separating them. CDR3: CASKSGDEQYF. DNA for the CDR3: TGTGCCAGCAAATCGGGAGACGAGCAGTACTTC.

Here the CDR3 DNA reads TGTGCCAGCAAGGAGCGGGAGAGGCAGTTCTTC. Translated, it gives CASKERERQFF. V gene TRBV2 combines with J gene TRBJ2-1, with 8 bases that match TRBD2. V lost 7 bases to trimming and J lost 12 bases; unmatched junction nucleotides: 5. CDR3 length equals 11 residues. Germline loops: CDR1 SNHLY, CDR2 FYNNEI.

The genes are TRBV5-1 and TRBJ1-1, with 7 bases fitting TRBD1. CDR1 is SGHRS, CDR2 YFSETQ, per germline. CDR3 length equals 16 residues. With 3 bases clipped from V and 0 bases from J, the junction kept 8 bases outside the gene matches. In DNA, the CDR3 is TGCGCCAGCAGCTCCCAGGGGGGCACTATGAACACTGAAGCTTTCTTT. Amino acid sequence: CASSSQGGTMNTEAFF.

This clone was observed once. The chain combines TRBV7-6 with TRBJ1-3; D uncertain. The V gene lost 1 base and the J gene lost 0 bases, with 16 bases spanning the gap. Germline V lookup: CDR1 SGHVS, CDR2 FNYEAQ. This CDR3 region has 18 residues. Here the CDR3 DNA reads TGTGCCAGCAGCTTAGGCCCCCAAACTACCGGCTCTGGAAACACCATATATTTT. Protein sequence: CASSLGPQTTGSGNTIYF.

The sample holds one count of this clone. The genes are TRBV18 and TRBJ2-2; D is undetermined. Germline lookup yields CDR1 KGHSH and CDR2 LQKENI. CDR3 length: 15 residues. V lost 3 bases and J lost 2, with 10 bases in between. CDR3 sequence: CASSPTNTNTGELFF. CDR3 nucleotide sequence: TGTGCCAGCTCACCCACAAATACCAACACCGGGGAGCTGTTTTTT. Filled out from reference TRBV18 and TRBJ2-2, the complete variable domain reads NAGVMQNPRHLVRRRGQEARLRCSPMKGHSHVYWYRQLPEEGLKFMVYLQKENIIDESGMPKERFSAEFPKEGPSILRIQQVVRGDSAAYFCASSPTNTNTGELFFGEGSRLTVL.

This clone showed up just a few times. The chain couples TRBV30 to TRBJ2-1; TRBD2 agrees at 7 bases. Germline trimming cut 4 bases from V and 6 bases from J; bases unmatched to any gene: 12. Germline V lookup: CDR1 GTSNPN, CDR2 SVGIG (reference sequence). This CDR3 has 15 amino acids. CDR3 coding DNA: TGTGCCTGGATGGAGGGCAGTAGCGGGTTCAATGAGCAGTTCTTC. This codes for CAWMEGSSGFNEQFF.

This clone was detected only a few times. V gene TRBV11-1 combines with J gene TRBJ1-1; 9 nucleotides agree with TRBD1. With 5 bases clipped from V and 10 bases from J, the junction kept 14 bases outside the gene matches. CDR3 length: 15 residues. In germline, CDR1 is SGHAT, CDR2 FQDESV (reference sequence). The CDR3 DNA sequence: TGTGCCAGCAGCACCAGACAGGGGGGTGACAGGGGAGCTTTCTTT. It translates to CASSTRQGGDRGAFF.

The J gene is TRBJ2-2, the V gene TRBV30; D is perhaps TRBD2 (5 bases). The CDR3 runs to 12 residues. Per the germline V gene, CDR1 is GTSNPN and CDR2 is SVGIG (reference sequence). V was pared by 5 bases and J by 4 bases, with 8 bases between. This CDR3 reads CAWGSGTGELFF. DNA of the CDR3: TGTGCCTGGGGGAGCGGCACCGGGGAGCTGTTTTTT.

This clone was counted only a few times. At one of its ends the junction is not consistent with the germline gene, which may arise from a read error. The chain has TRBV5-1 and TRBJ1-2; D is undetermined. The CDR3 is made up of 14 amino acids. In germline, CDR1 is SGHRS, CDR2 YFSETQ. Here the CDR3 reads CASSLSPVRDGYPF. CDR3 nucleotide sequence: TGCGCCAGCAGCTTGTCCCCCGTGCGGGATGGCTACCCCTTC.